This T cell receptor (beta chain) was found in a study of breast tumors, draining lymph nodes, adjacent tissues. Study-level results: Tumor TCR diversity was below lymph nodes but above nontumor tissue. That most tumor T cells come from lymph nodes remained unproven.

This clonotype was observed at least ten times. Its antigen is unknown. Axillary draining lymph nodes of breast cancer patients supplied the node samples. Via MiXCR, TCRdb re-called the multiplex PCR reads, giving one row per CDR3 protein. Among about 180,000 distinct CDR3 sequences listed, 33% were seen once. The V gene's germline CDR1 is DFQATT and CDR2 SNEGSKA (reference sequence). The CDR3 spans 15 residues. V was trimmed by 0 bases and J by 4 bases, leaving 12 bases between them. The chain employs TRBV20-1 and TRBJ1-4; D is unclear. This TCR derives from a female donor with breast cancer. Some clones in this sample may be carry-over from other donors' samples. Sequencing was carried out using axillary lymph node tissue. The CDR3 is CSARDPRTDNEKLFF. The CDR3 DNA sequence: TGCAGTGCTAGAGATCCCAGGACGGATAATGAAAAACTGTTTTTT.